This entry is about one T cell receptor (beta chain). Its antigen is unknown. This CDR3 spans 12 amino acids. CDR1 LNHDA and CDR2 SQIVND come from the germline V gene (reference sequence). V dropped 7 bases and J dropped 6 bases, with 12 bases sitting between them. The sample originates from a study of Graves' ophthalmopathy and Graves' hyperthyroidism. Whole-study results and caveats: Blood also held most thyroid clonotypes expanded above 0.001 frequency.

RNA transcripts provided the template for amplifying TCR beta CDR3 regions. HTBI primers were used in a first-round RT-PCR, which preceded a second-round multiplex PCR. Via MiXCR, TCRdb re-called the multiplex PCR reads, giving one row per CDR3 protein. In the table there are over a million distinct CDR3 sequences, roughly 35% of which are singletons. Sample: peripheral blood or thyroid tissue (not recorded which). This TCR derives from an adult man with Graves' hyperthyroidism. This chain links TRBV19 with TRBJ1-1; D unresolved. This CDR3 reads CASTRGPSEAFF. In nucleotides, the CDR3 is TGTGCCAGTACGCGCGGCCCTTCTGAAGCTTTCTTT.